A selection of T cell receptor beta chains follows, all from one sample in a study of T cell changes during pregnancy in multiple sclerosis. Using immunoSEQ multiplex PCR, the repertoire was profiled, and TCRdb retains in-frame clones only, with some absent. Among approximately 42,000 clones listed, approximately 80% were seen once. The input for sequencing was CD4+ T cells from peripheral blood mononuclear cells, taken before pregnancy. Receptors were obtained from a female donor with multiple sclerosis, enrolled in a pregnancy study. The CDR3 runs from the conserved cysteine through the conserved F or W. Fields, in order: V gene, clone size, J gene, D gene, CDR3 DNA, CDR3 protein. A D gene is named only where the DNA matches it firmly. For some rows the clone size is stated as once, few or many, or as a class when expanded; others skip it.

V: TRBV11-2; size: .; J: TRBJ2-2; D: TRBD2; DNA: TGTGCCAGCAGCTACCCAGCGGGAGGTGGGACCGGGGAGCTGTTTTTT; CDR3: CASSYPAGGGTGELFF
V: TRBV5-1; size: .; J: TRBJ2-7; D: .; DNA: TGCGCCAGCAGCTTGGGACAGACATCAACCCCCGTCGAGCAGTACTTC; CDR3: CASSLGQTSTPVEQYF
V: TRBV4-3; size: .; J: TRBJ1-1; D: .; DNA: TGCGCCAGCAGCCAAGGGGGGGGGATCCTGAACACTGAAGCTTTCTTT; CDR3: CASSQGGGILNTEAFF
V: TRBV18; size: .; J: TRBJ2-2; D: TRBD1; DNA: TGTGCCAGCTCACCCACAGGGGAGATAAACACCGGGGAGCTGTTTTTT; CDR3: CASSPTGEINTGELFF
V: TRBV2; size: .; J: TRBJ1-1; D: .; DNA: TGTGCCAGCAGTGGACAGACCCCTGGCACTGAAGCTTTCTTT; CDR3: CASSGQTPGTEAFF
V: TRBV7-2; size: .; J: TRBJ2-7; D: TRBD1; DNA: TGTGCCAGCACCTTGTCCGGGACAGGGGTCGAGCAGTACTTC; CDR3: CASTLSGTGVEQYF
V: TRBV2; size: .; J: TRBJ1-6; D: .; DNA: TGTGCCAGCAGTGAAGCGCTACGGGGAAATTCACCCCTCCACTTT; CDR3: CASSEALRGNSPLHF
V: TRBV19; size: .; J: TRBJ1-1; D: TRBD1; DNA: TGTGCCAGTAGTCCGGGACAGGGGGCTGAAGCTTTCTTT; CDR3: CASSPGQGAEAFF
V: TRBV6-5; size: few; J: TRBJ2-7; D: .; DNA: TGTGCCAGCAAGGTGGGTCCGGGTACAACCTACGAGCAGTACTTC; CDR3: CASKVGPGTTYEQYF
V: TRBV11-2; size: .; J: TRBJ2-7; D: .; DNA: TGTGCCAGCAGCTTAAGCCCCCGCTCCTACGAGCAGTACTTC; CDR3: CASSLSPRSYEQYF
V: TRBV5-6; size: .; J: TRBJ1-3; D: TRBD1; DNA: TGTGCCAGCAGCCACAGGGGGATAGGAAACACCATATATTTT; CDR3: CASSHRGIGNTIYF
V: TRBV5-1; size: .; J: TRBJ2-3; D: .; DNA: TGCGCCAGCAGCTTGGGATCCGAGGCAGATACGCAGTATTTT; CDR3: CASSLGSEADTQYF
V: TRBV19; size: .; J: TRBJ1-2; D: .; DNA: TGTGCCAGTAGTTTCACAGGACCTGATGGCTACACCTTC; CDR3: CASSFTGPDGYTF
V: TRBV7-2; size: .; J: TRBJ2-7; D: .; DNA: TGTGCCAGCAGCTTAGCCCCAGGGCCGTACGAGCAGTACTTC; CDR3: CASSLAPGPYEQYF
V: TRBV6-5; size: .; J: TRBJ1-3; D: TRBD1; DNA: TGTGCCAGCAGTTCCCGGGACAGGGTGAGAAACACCATATATTTT; CDR3: CASSSRDRVRNTIYF
V: TRBV6-4; size: .; J: TRBJ2-2; D: .; DNA: TGTGCCAGCAGTCCGGGACAGAACACCGGGGAGCTGTTTTTT; CDR3: CASSPGQNTGELFF
V: TRBV27; size: .; J: TRBJ1-2; D: .; DNA: TGTGCCAGCAGTTTTAACAGGGACAACTATGGCTACACCTTC; CDR3: CASSFNRDNYGYTF
V: TRBV9; size: once; J: TRBJ2-2; D: .; DNA: TGTGCCAGCAGCGCACCGCCGACCACGACGGGAGCTTGGCCCGGGGAGCTGTTTTTT; CDR3: CASSAPPTTTGAWPGELFF
V: TRBV28; size: .; J: TRBJ1-2; D: TRBD1; DNA: TGTGCCAGCAACGTACAGGGGTATAATGGCTACACCTTC; CDR3: CASNVQGYNGYTF
V: TRBV19; size: .; J: TRBJ2-7; D: .; DNA: TGTGCCAGTAGACAGGGACCCCCCGACGAGCAGTACTTC; CDR3: CASRQGPPDEQYF
V: TRBV14; size: .; J: TRBJ2-7; D: .; DNA: TGTGCCAGCAGCCAAGGATACCTTAGCGGTCTAAACGAGCAGTACTTC; CDR3: CASSQGYLSGLNEQYF
V: TRBV5-1; size: once; J: TRBJ2-3; D: TRBD2; DNA: TGCGCCAGCTTCGGGGGGGGCATAAGTACAGATACGCAGTATTTT; CDR3: CASFGGGISTDTQYF
V: TRBV2; size: .; J: TRBJ2-1; D: TRBD2; DNA: TGTGCCAGCACCGAACTAGCGGGATCCTACAATGAGCAGTTCTTC; CDR3: CASTELAGSYNEQFF
V: TRBV11-2; size: .; J: TRBJ2-7; D: TRBD1; DNA: TGTGCCAGCAGCTGGAGGACAGGGGGTTACGAGCAGTACTTC; CDR3: CASSWRTGGYEQYF
V: TRBV9; size: .; J: TRBJ2-3; D: .; DNA: TGTGCCAGCAGCGTAGTTCAAACTAGCACAGATACGCAGTATTTT; CDR3: CASSVVQTSTDTQYF
V: TRBV7-2; size: .; J: TRBJ2-2; D: .; DNA: TGTGCCAGCAGCTCGGGACAGAACACCGGGGAGCTGTTTTTT; CDR3: CASSSGQNTGELFF
V: TRBV18; size: .; J: TRBJ2-3; D: .; DNA: TGTGCCAGCTCACCCTTTTATGGGAGTGAAACAGATACGCAGTATTTT; CDR3: CASSPFYGSETDTQYF
V: TRBV5-1; size: .; J: TRBJ2-1; D: TRBD1; DNA: TGCGCCAGCAGGCCGGGACAGGGGAATGAGCAGTTCTTC; CDR3: CASRPGQGNEQFF
V: TRBV27; size: .; J: TRBJ1-3; D: .; DNA: TGTGCCAGCAGTTTAGCAGGGAACCACCCTGGAAACACCATATATTTT; CDR3: CASSLAGNHPGNTIYF
V: TRBV5-1; size: .; J: TRBJ2-7; D: TRBD1; DNA: TGCGCCAGTTCCCCGGGCGGACAGGGGTACGAGCAGTACTTC; CDR3: CASSPGGQGYEQYF
V: TRBV30; size: .; J: TRBJ2-6; D: .; DNA: TGTGCCTGGAGTGAGGGCGGGATTAGCTCTGGGGCCAACGTCCTGACTTTC; CDR3: CAWSEGGISSGANVLTF
V: TRBV10-1; size: .; J: TRBJ1-2; D: TRBD1; DNA: TGCGCCAGCAGACGACAGGGAATAATAATAGATAACTATGGCTACACCTTC; CDR3: CASRRQGIIIDNYGYTF
V: TRBV5-8; size: .; J: TRBJ2-1; D: TRBD2; DNA: TGTGCCAGCAGCTCCCCTCCCGGGGGGGCCGACAATGAGCAGTTCTTC; CDR3: CASSSPPGGADNEQFF
V: TRBV11-2; size: once; J: TRBJ1-1; D: .; DNA: TGTGCCAGCAGCTTGGCAGGTATCGACACTGAAGCTTTCTTT; CDR3: CASSLAGIDTEAFF